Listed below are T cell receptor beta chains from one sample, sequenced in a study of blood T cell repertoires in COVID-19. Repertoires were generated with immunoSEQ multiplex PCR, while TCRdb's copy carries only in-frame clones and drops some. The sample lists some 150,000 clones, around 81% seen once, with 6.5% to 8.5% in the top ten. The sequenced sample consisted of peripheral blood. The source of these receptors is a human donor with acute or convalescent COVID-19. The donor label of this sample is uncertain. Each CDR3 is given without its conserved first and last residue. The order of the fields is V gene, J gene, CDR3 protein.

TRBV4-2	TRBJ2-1	ASSQDGAHEQF
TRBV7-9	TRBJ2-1	ASSLQASGENEQF
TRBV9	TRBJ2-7	ASSVGATSYEQY
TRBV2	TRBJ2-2	ASSRRAGELF
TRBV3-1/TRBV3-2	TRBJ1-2	ASSPGQGIGGYT
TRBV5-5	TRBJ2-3	ASSPGQGTDTQY
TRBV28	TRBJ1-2	ASSLLGNYGYT
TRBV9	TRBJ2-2	ASSPQTRGGGELF
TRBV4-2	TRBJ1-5	ASSQESSYSNQPQH
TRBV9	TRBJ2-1	ASSAEHRGNEQF
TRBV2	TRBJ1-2	ASSPATRVGYT
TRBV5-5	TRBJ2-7	ASGPETGVAYEQY
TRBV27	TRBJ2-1	ASSLIGSSYNEQF
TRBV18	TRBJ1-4	ASSRLNEKLF
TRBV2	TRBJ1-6	ASSGEAVVPPLH
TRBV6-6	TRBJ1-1	ASSSRGLSEAF
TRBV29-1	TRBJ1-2	SVRPGGYEGYT
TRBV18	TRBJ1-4	ASSGGQAPNEKLF
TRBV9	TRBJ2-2	ASSATGFKTGELF
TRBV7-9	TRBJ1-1	ASRGGGLDTEAF
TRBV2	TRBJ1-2	ASSEQLKFYGYT
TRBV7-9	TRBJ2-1	ASSPSGRLWNEQF
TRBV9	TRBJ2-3	ASSVEGGLGDTQY
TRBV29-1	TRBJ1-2	SVGGQSHNYGYT
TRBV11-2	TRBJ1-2	ASSPQGEEDGYT
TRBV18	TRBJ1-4	ASSPSLVEKLF
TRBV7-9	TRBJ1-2	ASSLDGQGGYT
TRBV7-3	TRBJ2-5	ASSESGLLAETQY
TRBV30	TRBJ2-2	AWDRDGTGELF
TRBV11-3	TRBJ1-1	ASSPGPSGGEAF
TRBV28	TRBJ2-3	ASSFPGAGADTQY
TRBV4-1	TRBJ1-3	ASSQSMGQADYSGNTIY
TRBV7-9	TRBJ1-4	ASSSRDRREKLF
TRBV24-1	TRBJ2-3	ATSDRVGITDTQY
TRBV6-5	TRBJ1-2	ASYRDRDFRRYT
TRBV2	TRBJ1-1	ASSDAEAGGPYRAF
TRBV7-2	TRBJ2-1	ASSLELGVFNEQF
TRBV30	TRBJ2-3	AWTSSTDTQY
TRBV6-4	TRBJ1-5	ASKKVFRNQPQH
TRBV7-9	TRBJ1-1	ASTPNRGTEAF
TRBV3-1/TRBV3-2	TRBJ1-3	ASSARTVLSGNTIY
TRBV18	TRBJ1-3	ASSPRQAHSGNTIY
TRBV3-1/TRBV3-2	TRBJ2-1	ASLLTSGGSNEQF
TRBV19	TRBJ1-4	ASKRGYNEKLF
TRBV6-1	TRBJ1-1	ASSEEDRGDTEAF
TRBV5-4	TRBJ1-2	ASSPDQGLYGYT
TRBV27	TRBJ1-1	ASSLDQGKTEAF
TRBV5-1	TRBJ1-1	ASSSRQTSNTEAF
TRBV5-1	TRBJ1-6	ASSLVATSQMGNSPLH
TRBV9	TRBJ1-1	ASSHFAGTQNTEAF
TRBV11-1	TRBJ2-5	ASSLAVGGGETQY
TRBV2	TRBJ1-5	ASSVGRSNQPQH
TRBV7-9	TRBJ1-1	ASSLAGPNTEAF
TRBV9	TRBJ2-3	ASRPFSGGRDTQY
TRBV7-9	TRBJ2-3	ASPSGEGTDTQY
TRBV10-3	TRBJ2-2	AISPWGQVNTGELF
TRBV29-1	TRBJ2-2	SGTGTGGTGELF